These 24 T cell receptor beta chains originate from one sample sequenced in a study of response to subunit inactivated influenza vaccine (dated by TCRdb to 2017 to 2018). Libraries were prepared through RT-PCR. The reads were generated on an Illumina HiSeq 2500. TCRdb reprocessed the public reads (quality trimming at Q25 with fastp, clone calling with MiXCR) and kept in-frame beta chains. Every distinct CDR3 protein forms one entry, paired with its most common genes and DNA. In this sample the table shows a few hundred thousand distinct CDR3 sequences, 20% to 25% of which occur a single time. The top ten hold 10% of the sample. Sequencing used PBMCs from blood, obtained approximately 20 months after vaccination. These TCRs come from a man aged 45 to 75 who received an inactivated influenza vaccine. Donor details come from another sample of the same person, matched by shared clones.

V gene TRBV7-2 combines with J gene TRBJ2-7, with 10 bases that match TRBD1. With V trimmed by 5 bases and J by 2 bases, 12 bases remained unmatched. The CDR3 runs to 17 residues. Germline assignment: CDR1 SGHTA and CDR2 FQGNSA. The CDR3 reads CASSVFRADRGTYEQYF. In DNA, the CDR3 is TGTGCCAGCAGCGTTTTTAGGGCGGACAGGGGGACCTACGAGCAGTACTTC.

The V and J genes are TRBV20-1 and TRBJ1-2; 9 bases line up with TRBD1. V shed 3 bases and J 4 bases; nucleotides not matched to a gene: 6. The CDR3 has 14 amino acids. Looked up from germline, CDR1 is DFQATT and CDR2 is SNEGSKA (reference sequence). The DNA for the CDR3 is TGCAGTGCTAGGACCGGACAGGGGAGCTATGGCTACACCTTC. Its protein is CSARTGQGSYGYTF.

The J gene is TRBJ1-3, the V gene TRBV29-1, with 8 bases lining up with TRBD1. The CDR3 has 13 residues. The V gene's germline CDR1 is SQVTM and CDR2 ANQGSEA. Trimming cost V 7 bases and J 4 bases; bases outside gene matches: 6. The DNA of the CDR3 is TGCAGCGCCCGAGACAGGGGAGGAAACACCATATATTTT. This sequence encodes CSARDRGGNTIYF.

This sequence joins TRBV9 and TRBJ2-7; D is possibly TRBD1 or TRBD2 (5 bases each). Germline CDR1 and CDR2: SGDLS and YYNGEE. Trimming pared 0 bases from V and 0 bases from J, leaving 10 bases between. The CDR3 is 15 amino acids. The CDR3 is CASSVAPGSSYEQYF. CDR3 coding DNA: TGTGCCAGCAGCGTAGCGCCAGGGAGCTCCTACGAGCAGTACTTC.

The V gene is TRBV7-2, the J gene TRBJ1-1; D remains ambiguous. Germline assignment: CDR1 SGHTA and CDR2 FQGNSA. The V gene lost 5 bases and the J gene lost 4 bases, with 11 bases spanning the gap. The CDR3 totals 13 residues. The CDR3 here is CASSLGSLTEAFF. CDR3 in DNA: TGTGCCAGCAGCCTCGGGTCACTCACTGAAGCTTTCTTT.

This clonotype was seen more than once but under ten times. This chain joins TRBV6-1 and TRBJ1-2; 10 positions agree with TRBD1. With V trimmed by 6 bases and J by 7 bases, 5 bases remained unmatched. Germline V lookup: CDR1 MNHNS, CDR2 SASEGT. This CDR3 is 13 amino acids long. In DNA, the CDR3 is TGTGCCAGCAGGACCGGGACAGGGGCTGGCTACACCTTC. Its protein is CASRTGTGAGYTF.

This clonotype showed up just a few times. The V gene is TRBV28, the J gene TRBJ2-1; 9 nucleotides align to TRBD1. Per germline, CDR1 MDHEN and CDR2 SYDVKM. CDR3 length equals 14 residues. With V trimmed by 8 bases and J by 8 bases, 10 bases remained unmatched. The CDR3 loop reads CASRRDRAWDEQFF. The CDR3 DNA reads TGTGCCAGCCGGCGGGACAGGGCTTGGGATGAGCAGTTCTTC.

This clonotype came up a few times. The chain is built from TRBV28 and TRBJ2-7; TRBD2 aligns across 7 bases. The CDR3 totals 16 residues. After removal of 6 bases from V and 0 bases from J, the junction contained 11 bases not matched to a gene. Germline V gene sequence: CDR1 MDHEN, CDR2 SYDVKM. CDR3 DNA: TGTGCCAGCAGGAGGAGGCTAGCGGACCCCTCCTACGAGCAGTACTTC. Amino acid sequence: CASRRRLADPSYEQYF.

The rearrangement joins TRBV3-1 to TRBJ1-2, with no clear D. Germline V gene sequence: CDR1 LGHDT, CDR2 YNNKEL (reference sequence). The length of the CDR3 is 12 residues. V was shortened by 0 bases and J by 9 bases, with 8 bases between the two germline ends. The CDR3 is CASSQDSGSYTF. CDR3 nucleotides: TGTGCCAGCAGCCAAGATTCAGGCAGCTACACCTTC.

This clonotype was seen a few times. The chain recombines TRBV29-1 with TRBJ2-3, with D unclear. This CDR3 is built from 11 residues. V was clipped by 6 bases and J by 3 bases, with 7 bases between them. Germline V gene sequence: CDR1 SQVTM, CDR2 ANQGSEA. The CDR3, as DNA: TGCAGCGTCCAATTGACAGATACGCAGTATTTT. Protein sequence: CSVQLTDTQYF.

This clonotype was picked up a small number of times. The rearrangement links TRBV5-1 to TRBJ2-7, with 8 bases identical to TRBD1. Trimming removed 4 bases from V and 7 bases from J; junction bases left unmatched: 13. Germline V gene lookup returns CDR1 SGHRS and CDR2 YFSETQ. The CDR3 spans 15 residues. CDR3 nucleotides: TGCGCCAGCAGCATCGGACAGGGTCATCGAGGAGAGCAGTACTTC. This encodes CASSIGQGHRGEQYF.

Only a few counts were recorded for this clonotype. The chain couples TRBV5-4 to TRBJ1-4; no definite D call. CDR1 is SGHNT and CDR2 is YYREEE in the germline V gene (reference sequence). Between the trimmed V and J ends, which lost 4 bases and 3 bases, there was a span of 13 bases. This CDR3 has 15 amino acids. Written as DNA, the CDR3 is TGTGCCAGCAGCAACCCCCAAGGCTCTAATGAAAAACTGTTTTTT. Translated, it gives CASSNPQGSNEKLFF.

There are a few counts of this clonotype. An end of the junction differs from the germline gene, which may be a read error. The chain joins TRBV15 to TRBJ1-6; D uncertain. The CDR3 covers 17 residues. Germline V CDR1 and CDR2: LNHNV, YYDKDF (reference sequence). CDR3 bases: TGTGCCACCAGCAGGGCGGGCACGAGCTCCTATAATTCACCCCTTCACTTT. Its translation: CATSRAGTSSYNSPLHF.

This clonotype appeared many times. The chain is built from TRBV3-1 and TRBJ1-1; maybe TRBD1 (5 bases). Per the germline V gene, CDR1 is LGHDT and CDR2 is YNNKEL (reference sequence). V lost 8 bases and J 1 base, leaving 5 bases between the germline ends. CDR3 length equals 11 residues. The CDR3 sequence: CASQGNTEAFF. CDR3 nucleotides: TGTGCCAGCCAGGGGAACACTGAAGCTTTCTTT.

V is TRBV25-1 and J is TRBJ1-1; D is ambiguous. The V end lost 1 base, the J end lost 10 bases, and 19 bases lay between the germline ends. The CDR3 contains 15 residues. Germline V gives CDR1 MGHDK, CDR2 SYGVNS. The CDR3 coding sequence is TGTGCCAGCAGTGAATTGGGGAGACCCAGACGGGCAGCTTTCTTT. Translation gives CASSELGRPRRAAFF. Drawing the rest from reference TRBV25-1 and TRBJ1-1, the complete variable domain is EADIYQTPRYLVIGTGKKITLECSQTMGHDKMYWYQQDPGMELHLIHYSYGVNSTEKGDLSSESTVSRIRTEHFPLTLESARPSHTSQYLCASSELGRPRRAAFFGQGTRLTVV.

There are a few counts of this clonotype. The chain recombines TRBV2 with TRBJ2-4; D not resolved. CDR3 length: 12 residues. The ends were cut back, 3 bases at V and 4 bases at J, with 4 bases in the middle. The germline V gene has CDR1 SNHLY and CDR2 FYNNEI. The CDR3 region is CASSDVKNIQYF. The CDR3 bases are TGTGCCAGCAGTGACGTGAAAAACATTCAGTACTTC.

This sequence joins TRBV6-1 and TRBJ2-1; D gene unclear. V lost 3 bases and J 6 bases, leaving 12 bases between the germline ends. Germline CDR1 is MNHNS and CDR2 is SASEGT. The CDR3 spans 14 residues. The CDR3 here is CASSDEAFGNEQFF. The DNA of the CDR3 is TGTGCCAGCAGTGACGAGGCTTTTGGCAATGAGCAGTTCTTC.

This clonotype was counted a few times. The chain recombines TRBV27 with TRBJ1-2, with TRBD1 matching over 7 bases. CDR1 and CDR2 (germline): MNHEY, SMNVEV (reference sequence). This CDR3 spans 17 amino acids. V lost 6 bases, J lost 2 bases, and 15 bases stayed unmatched. The CDR3 protein is CASSPFEGASHNYGYTF. As DNA, the CDR3 is TGTGCCAGCAGCCCGTTTGAGGGGGCCTCACACAACTATGGCTACACCTTC.

In this sample, this clonotype turned up a few times. This chain links TRBV24-1 with TRBJ2-2, with a tentative D call TRBD1 (6 bases). CDR1 KGHDR and CDR2 SFDVKD come from the germline V gene. The CDR3 is 14 residues long. The ends were cut back, 4 bases at V and 6 bases at J, with 11 bases in the middle. The DNA for the CDR3 is TGTGCCACCAGTGAGAACAGGGTCCCCGGGGAGCTGTTTTTT. Protein product: CATSENRVPGELFF.

The genes are TRBV27 and TRBJ1-1, with 9 bases fitting TRBD1. The CDR3 loop spans 18 amino acids. J was trimmed by 1 base and V by 5 bases; bases with no gene match: 14. Germline CDR1 reads MNHEY; CDR2 reads SMNVEV (reference sequence). The DNA of the CDR3 is TGTGCCAGCAGTCTTTACAGGGGGCTGGGGTTCGGGAACACTGAAGCTTTCTTT. Translating it yields CASSLYRGLGFGNTEAFF.

The chain couples TRBV5-1 to TRBJ2-1; perhaps TRBD2 as D (6 bases). Trimming shortened V by 6 bases and J by 1 base, and 14 bases separated the two germline ends. The CDR3 has 15 residues. CDR1 is SGHRS and CDR2 is YFSETQ in the germline V gene. CDR3 DNA sequence: TGCGCCAGCACCTCGGTGGGGGGTTCCTACAATGAGCAGTTCTTC. Residues: CASTSVGGSYNEQFF.

For the CDR3, the DNA is TGCGCCAGCAGCCTAGACAGGCCTACTTATGGCTACACCTTC. Amino acids: CASSLDRPTYGYTF. The gene calls are TRBV5-1 and TRBJ1-2; tentatively, D is TRBD1 (6 bases). The CDR3 is made up of 14 amino acids. V was pared by 4 bases and J by 5 bases, with 15 bases between. The germline V gene has CDR1 SGHRS and CDR2 YFSETQ.

In this sample, this clonotype turned up a few times. DNA of the CDR3: TGTGCCAGCAGTCGCCTCGACAGGGGCGGGGAGACCCAGTACTTC. Translation gives CASSRLDRGGETQYF. V and J are TRBV6-1 and TRBJ2-5; 8 nucleotides agree with TRBD1. The length of the CDR3 is 15 residues. CDR1 is MNHNS, CDR2 SASEGT, per germline. Unmatched junction bases numbered 10, after V lost 5 bases and J lost 5 bases.

The chain links TRBV28 to TRBJ2-1, with D possibly being TRBD2 (6 bases). The CDR3 has 15 amino acids. Per germline, CDR1 MDHEN and CDR2 SYDVKM. V lost 1 base and J 8 bases, leaving 15 bases between the germline ends. This CDR3 is CASSLLTGGQDEQFF. CDR3 DNA: TGTGCCAGCAGTTTATTGACCGGGGGTCAAGATGAGCAGTTCTTC.